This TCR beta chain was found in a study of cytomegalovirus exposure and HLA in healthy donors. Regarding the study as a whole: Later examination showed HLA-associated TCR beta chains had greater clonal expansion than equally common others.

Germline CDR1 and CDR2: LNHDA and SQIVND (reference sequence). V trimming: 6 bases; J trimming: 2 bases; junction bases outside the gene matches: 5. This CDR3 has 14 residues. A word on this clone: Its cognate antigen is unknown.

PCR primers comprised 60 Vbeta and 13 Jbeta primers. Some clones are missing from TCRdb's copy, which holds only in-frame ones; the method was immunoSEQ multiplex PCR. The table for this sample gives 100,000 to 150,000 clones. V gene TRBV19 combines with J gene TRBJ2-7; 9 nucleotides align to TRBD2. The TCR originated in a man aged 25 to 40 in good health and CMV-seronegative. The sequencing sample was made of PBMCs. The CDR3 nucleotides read TGTGCCAGTAGGGAGACTAGCGGCCCCTACGAGCAGTACTTC. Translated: CASRETSGPYEQYF.